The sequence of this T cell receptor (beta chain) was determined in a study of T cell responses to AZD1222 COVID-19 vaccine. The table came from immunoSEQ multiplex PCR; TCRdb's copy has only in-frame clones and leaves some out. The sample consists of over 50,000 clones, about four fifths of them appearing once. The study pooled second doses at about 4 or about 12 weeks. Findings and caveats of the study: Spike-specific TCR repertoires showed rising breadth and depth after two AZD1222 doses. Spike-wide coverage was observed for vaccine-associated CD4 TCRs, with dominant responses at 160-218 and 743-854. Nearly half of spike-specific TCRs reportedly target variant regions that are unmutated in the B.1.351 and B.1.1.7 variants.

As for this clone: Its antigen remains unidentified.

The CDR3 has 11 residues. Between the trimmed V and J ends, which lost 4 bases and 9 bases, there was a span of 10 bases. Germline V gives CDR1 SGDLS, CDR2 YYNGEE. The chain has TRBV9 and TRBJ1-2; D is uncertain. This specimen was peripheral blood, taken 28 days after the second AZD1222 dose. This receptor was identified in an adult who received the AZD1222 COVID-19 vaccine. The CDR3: CASSTSDRYTF. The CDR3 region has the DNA TGTGCCAGCAGCACCTCTGATCGCTACACCTTC. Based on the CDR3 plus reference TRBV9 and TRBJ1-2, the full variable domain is DSGVTQTPKHLITATGQRVTLRCSPRSGDLSVYWYQQSLDQGLQFLIQYYNGEERAKGNILERFSAQQFPDLHSELNLSSLELGDSALYFCASSTSDRYTFGSGTRLTVV.